The clone carrying this TCR beta chain has a handful of counts. As yet, its antigen is unknown. V shed 4 bases, J shed 4 bases, and the junction held 3 bases outside the gene matches. The CDR3 extends over 14 amino acids. Germline-derived CDR1 and CDR2 are MNHNY and SVGAGI (reference sequence). Unique molecular identifiers featured in each of the TCR beta cDNA libraries. Each batch of roughly 1 to 10 million T cells produced hundreds of thousands of cDNA molecules. TCRdb fed the PCR reads into MiXCR, producing one record per CDR3 protein. The data hold approximately 460,000 distinct CDR3 sequences, with roughly 45% observed a single time. The data are from a study of post-analysis software for immune sequencing data. Study summary: Recorded subtypes: relapsing-remitting, secondary progressive, progressive-relapsing; some patients unannotated.

Points from the study as a whole: F measure grouped same-batch samples tightly together. Diversity measured as normalized Chao1 was significantly lower in multiple sclerosis patients than in controls. In patients, 4 to 6 TRBV segments were more frequent than in controls, with TRBV5-6, TRBV5-1 and TRBV20-1 among them.

What was sequenced was blood. The J gene is TRBJ1-1, the V gene TRBV6-6; 10 bases agree with TRBD1. This TCR derives from a girl under 18 with multiple sclerosis. CDR3 bases: TGTGCCAGCAGTTCCCGGACAGGGGGCACTGAAGCTTTCTTT. It codes for CASSSRTGGTEAFF.